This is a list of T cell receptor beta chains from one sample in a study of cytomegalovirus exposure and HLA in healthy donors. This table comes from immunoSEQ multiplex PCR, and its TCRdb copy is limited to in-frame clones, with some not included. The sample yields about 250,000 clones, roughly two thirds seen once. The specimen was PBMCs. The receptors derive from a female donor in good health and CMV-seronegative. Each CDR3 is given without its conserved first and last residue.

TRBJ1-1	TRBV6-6	ASRPTGNTEAF
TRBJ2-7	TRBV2	ASSVSSRFSYEQY
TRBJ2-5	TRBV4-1	ASSQGLDLAFQETQY
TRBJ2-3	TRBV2	AVGIAATDTQY
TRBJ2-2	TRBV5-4	ASSFGGTTTGELF
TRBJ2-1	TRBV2	ASSTRDRGSNEQF
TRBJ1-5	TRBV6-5	ASSYDAGAGPQH
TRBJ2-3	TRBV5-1	ASSSGSTPDTQY
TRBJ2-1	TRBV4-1	ASSQSPGITYNEQF
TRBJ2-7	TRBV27	ASSYRVNAYEQY
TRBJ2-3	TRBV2	ASRHRGGTDTQY
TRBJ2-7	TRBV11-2	ASRGLAGGAEQY
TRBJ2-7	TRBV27	ASSLSWRGNEQY
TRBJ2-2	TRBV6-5	ASTLRGVNTGELF
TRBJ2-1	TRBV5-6	ASSRNRGVPLGNEQF
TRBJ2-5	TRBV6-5	ASSYDRGETQY
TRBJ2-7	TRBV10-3	AISDPTRVAGYEQY
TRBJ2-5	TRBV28	ASSLYWETQY
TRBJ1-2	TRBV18	ASSPRQGPYGYT
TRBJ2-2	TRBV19	ASSTRGTGELF
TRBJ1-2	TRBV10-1	ASSRDREGGYT
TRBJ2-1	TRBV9	ASSVAPGLSSYNEQF
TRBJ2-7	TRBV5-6	ASSLGGRTNEQY
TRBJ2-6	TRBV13	ASSERTGANVLT
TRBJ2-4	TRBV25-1	ASSESRTGAAKNIQY
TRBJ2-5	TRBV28	ASRPGGHLQETQY
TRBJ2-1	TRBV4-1	ASSQVGTSGVSSSYNEQF
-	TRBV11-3	ASSIGTGSYEQY
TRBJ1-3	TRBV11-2	ASSPGTGGNTIY
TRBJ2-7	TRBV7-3	ASSPGSGGIYEQY
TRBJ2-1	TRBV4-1	ASSPSGRASYNEQF
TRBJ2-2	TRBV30	AWSPQGSGELF
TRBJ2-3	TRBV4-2	ASSQVLRLAGASRTDTQY
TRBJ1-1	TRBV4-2	ASSQEGVNTEAF
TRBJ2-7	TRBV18	ASSPPDSFLPSYEQY
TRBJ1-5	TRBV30	AWRGQGRNGPQH
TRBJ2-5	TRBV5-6	ASSLDFQETQY
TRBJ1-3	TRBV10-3	ATTDFSGNTIY
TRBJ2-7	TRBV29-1	SVVGGSLRYEQY
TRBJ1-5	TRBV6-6	ASRRDRDVQPQH
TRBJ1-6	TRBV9	ASSQRQGSNSPLH
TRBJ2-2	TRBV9	ASSVAPAPLSGSSNTGELF
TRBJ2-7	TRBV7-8	ASRHDSGTAAYEQY
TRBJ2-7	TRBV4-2	ASSLSSGGAYEQY
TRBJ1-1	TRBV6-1	ASSERRDTEAF
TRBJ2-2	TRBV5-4	ASSLTGRDTGELF
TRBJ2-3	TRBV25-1	ASMGQGSTDTQY
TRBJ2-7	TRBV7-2	ASSSAGTSGYEQY
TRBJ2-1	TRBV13	ASTGWRQSNEQF
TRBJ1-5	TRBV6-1	ASREALYNQPQH
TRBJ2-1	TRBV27	ASSFASGRWVEQF
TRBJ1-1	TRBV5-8	ASSPTPNTEAF
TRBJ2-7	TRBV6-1	ATERGQANYEQY
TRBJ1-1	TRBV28	ASSRGDRGNTEAF
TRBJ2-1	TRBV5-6	ASSLEASSSYNEQF